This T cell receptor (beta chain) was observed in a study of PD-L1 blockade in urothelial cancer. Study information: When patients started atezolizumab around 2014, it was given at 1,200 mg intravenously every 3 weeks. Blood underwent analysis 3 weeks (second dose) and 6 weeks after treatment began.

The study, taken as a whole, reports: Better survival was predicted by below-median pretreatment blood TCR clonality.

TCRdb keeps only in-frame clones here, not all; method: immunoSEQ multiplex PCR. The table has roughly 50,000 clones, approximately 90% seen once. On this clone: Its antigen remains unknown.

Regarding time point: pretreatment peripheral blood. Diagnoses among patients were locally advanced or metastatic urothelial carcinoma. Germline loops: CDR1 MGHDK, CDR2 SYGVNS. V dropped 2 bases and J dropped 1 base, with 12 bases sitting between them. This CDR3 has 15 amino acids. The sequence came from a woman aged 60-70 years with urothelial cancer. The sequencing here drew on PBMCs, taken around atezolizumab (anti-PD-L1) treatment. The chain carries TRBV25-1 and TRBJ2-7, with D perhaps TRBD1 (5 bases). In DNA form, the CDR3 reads TGTGCCAGCAGTGAAACGACAGTGCTTTCCTACGAGCAGTACTTC. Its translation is CASSETTVLSYEQYF.